This T cell receptor beta chain was retrieved from a study of post-analysis software for immune sequencing data. As for the study in general: Both relapsing-remitting and secondary progressive multiple sclerosis featured among the disease courses, as did progressive-relapsing multiple sclerosis.

Between the trimmed V and J ends, which lost 3 bases and 6 bases, there was a span of 8 bases. The V gene's germline CDR1 is SEHNR and CDR2 FQNEAQ (reference sequence). CDR3 length: 12 amino acids. Study findings and constraints: TRBV5-6, TRBV5-1 and TRBV20-1 belonged to a set of roughly five TRBV segments that were more frequent in patients than controls. Controls significantly exceeded multiple sclerosis patients in normalized Chao1 diversity. F measure showed strong co-clustering of same-batch samples.

Many counts were recorded for this clonotype. Antigen: not known. Libraries were made from TCR beta cDNA, and they carried unique molecular identifiers. Each CDR3 protein gets one entry after TCRdb re-called the PCR reads with MiXCR. The sample lists some 260,000 distinct CDR3 sequences, approximately 34% occurring once. The TCR sequence derives from a girl aged 10 to 17 with multiple sclerosis. Source material: blood. The rearrangement uses TRBV7-9 and TRBJ1-1, with no clear D. CDR3 sequence: CASSFRQPEAFF. The DNA for the CDR3 is TGTGCCAGCAGCTTTAGGCAGCCTGAAGCTTTCTTT.